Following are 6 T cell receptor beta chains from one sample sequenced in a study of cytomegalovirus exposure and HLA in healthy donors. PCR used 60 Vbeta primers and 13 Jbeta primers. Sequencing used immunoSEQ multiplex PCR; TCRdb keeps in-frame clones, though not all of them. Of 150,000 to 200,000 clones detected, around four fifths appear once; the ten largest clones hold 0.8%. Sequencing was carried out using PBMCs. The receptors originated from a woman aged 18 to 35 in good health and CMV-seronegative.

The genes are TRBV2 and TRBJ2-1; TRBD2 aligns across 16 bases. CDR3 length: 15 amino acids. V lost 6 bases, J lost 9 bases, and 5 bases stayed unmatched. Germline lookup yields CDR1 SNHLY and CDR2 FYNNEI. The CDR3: CASRGLAGGRGEQFF. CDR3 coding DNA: TGTGCCAGCAGGGGACTAGCGGGGGGGCGAGGTGAGCAGTTCTTC. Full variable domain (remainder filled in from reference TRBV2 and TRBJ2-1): EPEVTQTPSHQVTQMGQEVILRCVPISNHLYFYWYRQILGQKVEFLVSFYNNEISEKSEIFDDQFSVERPDGSNFTLKIRSTKLEDSAMYFCASRGLAGGRGEQFFGPGTRLTVL.

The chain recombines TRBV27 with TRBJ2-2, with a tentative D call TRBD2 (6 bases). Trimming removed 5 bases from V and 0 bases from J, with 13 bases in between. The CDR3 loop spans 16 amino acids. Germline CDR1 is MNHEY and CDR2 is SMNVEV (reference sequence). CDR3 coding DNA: TGTGCCAGCAGTCTCAGGAGGGGTCCGAACACCGGGGAGCTGTTTTTT. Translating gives CASSLRRGPNTGELFF.

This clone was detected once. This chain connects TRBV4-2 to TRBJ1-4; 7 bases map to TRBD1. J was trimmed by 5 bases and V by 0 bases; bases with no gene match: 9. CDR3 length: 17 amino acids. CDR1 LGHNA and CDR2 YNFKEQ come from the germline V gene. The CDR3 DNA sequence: TGTGCCAGCAGCCAAGAGATCACAGGGGCCTACAATGAAAAACTGTTTTTT. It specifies CASSQEITGAYNEKLFF.

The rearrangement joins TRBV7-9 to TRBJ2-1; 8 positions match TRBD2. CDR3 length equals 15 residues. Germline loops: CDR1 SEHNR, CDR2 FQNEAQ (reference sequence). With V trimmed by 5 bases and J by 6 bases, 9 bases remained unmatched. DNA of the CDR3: TGTGCCAGCAGCCGTCCGAGCGGGAGTGGCAATGAGCAGTTCTTC. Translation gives CASSRPSGSGNEQFF.

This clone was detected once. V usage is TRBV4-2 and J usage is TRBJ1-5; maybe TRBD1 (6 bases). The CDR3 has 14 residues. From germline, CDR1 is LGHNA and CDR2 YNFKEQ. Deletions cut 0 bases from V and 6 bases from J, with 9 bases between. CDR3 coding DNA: TGTGCCAGCAGCCAAGAACAGGGAAGTCAGCCCCAGCATTTT. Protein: CASSQEQGSQPQHF.

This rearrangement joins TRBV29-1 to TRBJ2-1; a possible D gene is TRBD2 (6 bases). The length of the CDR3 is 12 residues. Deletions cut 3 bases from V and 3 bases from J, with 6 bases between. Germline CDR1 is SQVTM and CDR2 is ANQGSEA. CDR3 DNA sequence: TGCAGCGTTGAGCGGGACTACAATGAGCAGTTCTTC. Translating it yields CSVERDYNEQFF.